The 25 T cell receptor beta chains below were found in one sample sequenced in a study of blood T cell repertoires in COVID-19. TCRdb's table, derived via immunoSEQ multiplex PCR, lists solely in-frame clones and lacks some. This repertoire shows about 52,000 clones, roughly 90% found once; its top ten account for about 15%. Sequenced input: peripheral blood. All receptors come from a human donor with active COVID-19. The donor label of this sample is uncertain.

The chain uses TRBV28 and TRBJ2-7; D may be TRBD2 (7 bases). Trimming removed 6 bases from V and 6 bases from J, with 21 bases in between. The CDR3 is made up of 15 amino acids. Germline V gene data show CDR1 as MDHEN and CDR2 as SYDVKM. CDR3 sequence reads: CASSQGGAGMSEQYF. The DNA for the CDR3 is TGTGCCAGCAGCCAAGGGGGAGCGGGGATGAGCGAGCAGTACTTC.

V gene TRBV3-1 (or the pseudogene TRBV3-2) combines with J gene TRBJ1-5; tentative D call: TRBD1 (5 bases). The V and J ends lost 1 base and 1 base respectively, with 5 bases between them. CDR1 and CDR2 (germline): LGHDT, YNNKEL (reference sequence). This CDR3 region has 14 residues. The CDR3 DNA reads TGTGCCAGCAGCCAAGCAGGGAGCAATCAGCCCCAGCATTTT. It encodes CASSQAGSNQPQHF.

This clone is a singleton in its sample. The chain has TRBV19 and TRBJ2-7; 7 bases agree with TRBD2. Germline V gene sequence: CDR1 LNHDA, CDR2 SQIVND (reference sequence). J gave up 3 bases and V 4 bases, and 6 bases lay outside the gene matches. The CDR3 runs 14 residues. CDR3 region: CASSREGLIYEQYF. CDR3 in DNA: TGTGCCAGTAGTAGAGAGGGACTAATCTACGAGCAGTACTTC.

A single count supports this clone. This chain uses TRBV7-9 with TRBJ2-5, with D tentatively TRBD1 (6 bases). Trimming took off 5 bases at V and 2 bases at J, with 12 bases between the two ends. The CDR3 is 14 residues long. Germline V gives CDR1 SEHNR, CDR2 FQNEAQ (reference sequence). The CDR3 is CASSPWTAQETQYF. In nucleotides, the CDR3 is TGTGCCAGCAGCCCATGGACAGCGCAAGAGACCCAGTACTTC.

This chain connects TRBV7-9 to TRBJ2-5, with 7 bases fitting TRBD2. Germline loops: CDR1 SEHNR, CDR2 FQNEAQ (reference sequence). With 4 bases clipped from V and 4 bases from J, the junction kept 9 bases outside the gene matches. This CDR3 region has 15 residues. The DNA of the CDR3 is TGTGCCAGCAGCTCAGGACGGAGCGGGGCAGAGACCCAGTACTTC. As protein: CASSSGRSGAETQYF.

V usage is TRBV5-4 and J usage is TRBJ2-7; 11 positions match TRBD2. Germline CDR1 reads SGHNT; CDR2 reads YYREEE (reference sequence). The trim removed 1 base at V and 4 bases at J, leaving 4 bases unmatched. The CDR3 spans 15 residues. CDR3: CASSLSLAGGYEQYF. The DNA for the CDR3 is TGTGCCAGCAGCTTGAGTTTAGCGGGGGGGTACGAGCAGTACTTC. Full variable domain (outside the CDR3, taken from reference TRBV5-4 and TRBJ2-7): ETGVTQSPTHLIKTRGQQVTLRCSSQSGHNTVSWYQQALGQGPQFIFQYYREEENGRGNFPPRFSGLQFPNYSSELNVNALELDDSALYLCASSLSLAGGYEQYFGPGTRLTVT.

The CDR3: CASSAAGTSTDTQYF. The CDR3 nucleotides read TGCGCCAGCAGCGCCGCGGGGACCTCCACAGATACGCAGTATTTT. The rearrangement links TRBV5-1 to TRBJ2-3; possibly TRBD2 for D (6 bases). The CDR3 is 15 residues long. CDR1 is SGHRS and CDR2 is YFSETQ in the germline V gene. V shed 4 bases and J shed 2 bases, with 14 bases lying between them.

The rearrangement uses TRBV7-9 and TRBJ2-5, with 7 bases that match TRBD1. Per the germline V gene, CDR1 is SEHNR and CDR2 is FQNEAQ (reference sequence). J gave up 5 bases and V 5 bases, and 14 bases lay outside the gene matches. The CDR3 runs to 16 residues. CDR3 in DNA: TGTGCCAGCAGCGCTTGGGTCTTAGGGGGCGCGGAGACCCAGTACTTC. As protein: CASSAWVLGGAETQYF. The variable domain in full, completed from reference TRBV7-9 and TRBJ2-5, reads DTGVSQNPRHKITKRGQNVTFRCDPISEHNRLYWYRQTLGQGPEFLTYFQNEAQLEKSRLLSDRFSAERPKGSFSTLEIQRTEQGDSAMYLCASSAWVLGGAETQYFGPGTRLLVL.

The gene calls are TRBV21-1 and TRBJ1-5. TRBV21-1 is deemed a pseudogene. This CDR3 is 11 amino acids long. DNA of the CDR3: TGTGCCAGCAGCCTACGGGTCGCCGGGCATTTT. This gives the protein CASSLRVAGHF.

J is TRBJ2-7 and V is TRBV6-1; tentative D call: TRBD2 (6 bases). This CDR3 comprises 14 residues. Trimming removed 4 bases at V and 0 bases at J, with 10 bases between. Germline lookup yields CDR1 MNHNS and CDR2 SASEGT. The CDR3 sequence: CASSGAGYSYEQYF. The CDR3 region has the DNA TGTGCCAGCAGTGGAGCGGGCTACTCCTACGAGCAGTACTTC.

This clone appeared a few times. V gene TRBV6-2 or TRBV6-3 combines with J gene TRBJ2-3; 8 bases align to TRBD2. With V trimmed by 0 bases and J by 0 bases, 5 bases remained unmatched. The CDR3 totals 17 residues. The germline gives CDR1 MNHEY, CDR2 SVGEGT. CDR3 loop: CASSYSFQRGSTDTQYF. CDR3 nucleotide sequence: TGTGCCAGCAGTTACTCGTTTCAGCGGGGGAGCACAGATACGCAGTATTTT.

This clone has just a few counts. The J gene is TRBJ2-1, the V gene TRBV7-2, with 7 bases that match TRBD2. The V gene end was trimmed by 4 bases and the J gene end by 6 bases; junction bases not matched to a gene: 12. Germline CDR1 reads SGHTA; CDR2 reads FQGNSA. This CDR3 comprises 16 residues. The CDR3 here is CASSSGGRLVSNEQFF. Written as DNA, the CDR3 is TGTGCCAGCAGCTCGGGGGGTAGACTAGTTTCCAATGAGCAGTTCTTC.

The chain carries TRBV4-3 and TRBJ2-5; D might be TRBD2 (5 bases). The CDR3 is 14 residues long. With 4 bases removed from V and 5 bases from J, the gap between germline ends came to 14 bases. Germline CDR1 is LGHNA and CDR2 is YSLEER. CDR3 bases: TGCGCCAGCAGCCGGGTCGGGTGGAGGGAGACCCAGTACTTC. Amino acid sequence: CASSRVGWRETQYF.

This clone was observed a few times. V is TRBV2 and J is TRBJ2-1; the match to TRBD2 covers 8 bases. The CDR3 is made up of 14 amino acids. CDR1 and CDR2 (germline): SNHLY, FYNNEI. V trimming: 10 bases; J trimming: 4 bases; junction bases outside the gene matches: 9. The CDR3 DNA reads TGTGCCACTAGAGCGGGGGCAACATACAATGAGCAGTTCTTC. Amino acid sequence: CATRAGATYNEQFF.

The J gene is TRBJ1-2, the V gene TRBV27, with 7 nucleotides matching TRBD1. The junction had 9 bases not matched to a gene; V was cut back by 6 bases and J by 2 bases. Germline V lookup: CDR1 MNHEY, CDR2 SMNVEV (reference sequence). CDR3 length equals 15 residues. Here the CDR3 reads CASRWRGTENYGYTF. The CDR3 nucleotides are TGTGCCAGCAGATGGCGAGGGACAGAGAACTATGGCTACACCTTC.

CDR3 sequence reads: CASNPRGGWTGELFF. The CDR3 nucleotides are TGTGCCAGTAATCCGCGGGGGGGCTGGACCGGGGAGCTGTTTTTT. This sequence joins TRBV19 and TRBJ2-2, with 9 bases fitting TRBD2. Trimming removed 7 bases from V and 5 bases from J; junction bases left unmatched: 8. Germline V gene sequence: CDR1 LNHDA, CDR2 SQIVND (reference sequence). The CDR3 totals 15 residues.

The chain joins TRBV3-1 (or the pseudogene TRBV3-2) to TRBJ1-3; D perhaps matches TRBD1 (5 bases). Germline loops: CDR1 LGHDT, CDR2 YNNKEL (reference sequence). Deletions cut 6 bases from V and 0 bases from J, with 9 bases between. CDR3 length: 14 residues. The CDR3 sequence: CASRSQASGNTIYF. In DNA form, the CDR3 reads TGTGCCAGCAGGTCACAGGCCTCTGGAAACACCATATATTTT.

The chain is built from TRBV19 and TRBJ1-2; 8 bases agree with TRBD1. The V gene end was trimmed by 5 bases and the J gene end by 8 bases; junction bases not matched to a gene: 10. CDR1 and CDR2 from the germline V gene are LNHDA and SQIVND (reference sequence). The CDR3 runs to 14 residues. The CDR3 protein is CASSAQGAGGGYTF. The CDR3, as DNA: TGTGCCAGTAGTGCGCAGGGGGCCGGGGGCGGCTACACCTTC.

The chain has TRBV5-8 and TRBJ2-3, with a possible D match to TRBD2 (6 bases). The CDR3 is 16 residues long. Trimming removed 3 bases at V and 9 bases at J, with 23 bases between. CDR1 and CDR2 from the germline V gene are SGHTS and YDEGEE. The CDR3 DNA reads TGTGCCAGCAGCTATACTAGCCACAGAGGGTCAGGGACGCAGTATTTT. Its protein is CASSYTSHRGSGTQYF.

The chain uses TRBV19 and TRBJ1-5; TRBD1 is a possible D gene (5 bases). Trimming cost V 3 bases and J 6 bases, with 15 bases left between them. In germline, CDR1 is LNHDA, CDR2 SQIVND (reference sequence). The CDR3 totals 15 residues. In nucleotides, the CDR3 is TGTGCCAGTAGTATTGAGGGTCGGGGGGGTCAGCCCCAGCATTTT. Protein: CASSIEGRGGQPQHF.

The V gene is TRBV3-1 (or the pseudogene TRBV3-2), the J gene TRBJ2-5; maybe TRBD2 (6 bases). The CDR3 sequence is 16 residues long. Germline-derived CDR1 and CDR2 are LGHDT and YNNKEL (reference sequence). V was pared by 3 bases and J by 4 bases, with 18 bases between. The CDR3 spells CASSHEDRGRGETQYF. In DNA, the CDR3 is TGTGCCAGCAGCCACGAGGACCGGGGGAGAGGAGAGACCCAGTACTTC.

The CDR3 DNA follows: TGTGCCAGCAGCCGCGAGGCAGGGTCCTCCTACAATGAGCAGTTCTTC. Translating it yields CASSREAGSSYNEQFF. The chain joins TRBV4-2 to TRBJ2-1; the D gene is possibly TRBD1 (5 bases). Germline V lookup: CDR1 LGHNA, CDR2 YNFKEQ. The CDR3 extends over 16 amino acids. The V and J ends lost 4 bases and 0 bases respectively, with 13 bases between them.

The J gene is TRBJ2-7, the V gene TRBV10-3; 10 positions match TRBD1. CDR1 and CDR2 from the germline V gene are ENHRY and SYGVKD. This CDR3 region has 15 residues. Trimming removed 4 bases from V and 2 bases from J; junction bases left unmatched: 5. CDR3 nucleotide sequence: TGTGCCATCAGTGCCCGGGACAGGGGACCCTACGAGCAGTACTTC. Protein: CAISARDRGPYEQYF.

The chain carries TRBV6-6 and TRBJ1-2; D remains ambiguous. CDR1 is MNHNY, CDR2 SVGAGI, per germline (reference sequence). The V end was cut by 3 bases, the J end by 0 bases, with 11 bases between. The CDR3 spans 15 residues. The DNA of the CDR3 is TGTGCCAGCAGTTATTCTGCCGGGTCTAACTATGGCTACACCTTC. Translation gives CASSYSAGSNYGYTF.

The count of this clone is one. CDR3 amino acids: CASSRGYEQYF. The CDR3 bases are TGTGCCAGCAGCAGGGGCTACGAGCAGTACTTC. The chain combines TRBV12-3 or TRBV12-4 with TRBJ2-7; a possible D gene is TRBD1 (6 bases). V was cut by 6 bases and J by 3 bases, with 6 bases left in between. The length of the CDR3 is 11 residues.